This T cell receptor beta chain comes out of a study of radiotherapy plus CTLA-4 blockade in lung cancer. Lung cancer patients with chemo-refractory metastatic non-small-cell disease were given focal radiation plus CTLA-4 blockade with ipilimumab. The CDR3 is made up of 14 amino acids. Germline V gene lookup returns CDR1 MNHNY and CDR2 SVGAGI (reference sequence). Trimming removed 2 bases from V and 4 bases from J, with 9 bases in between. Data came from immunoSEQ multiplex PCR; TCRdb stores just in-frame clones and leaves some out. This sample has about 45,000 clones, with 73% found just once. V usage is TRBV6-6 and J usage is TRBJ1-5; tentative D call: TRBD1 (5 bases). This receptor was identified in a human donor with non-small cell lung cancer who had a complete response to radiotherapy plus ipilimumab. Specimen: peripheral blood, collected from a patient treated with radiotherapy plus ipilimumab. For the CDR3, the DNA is TGTGCCAGCAGTTACGGGGGGGGGAATCAGCCCCAGCATTTT. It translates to CASSYGGGNQPQHF.